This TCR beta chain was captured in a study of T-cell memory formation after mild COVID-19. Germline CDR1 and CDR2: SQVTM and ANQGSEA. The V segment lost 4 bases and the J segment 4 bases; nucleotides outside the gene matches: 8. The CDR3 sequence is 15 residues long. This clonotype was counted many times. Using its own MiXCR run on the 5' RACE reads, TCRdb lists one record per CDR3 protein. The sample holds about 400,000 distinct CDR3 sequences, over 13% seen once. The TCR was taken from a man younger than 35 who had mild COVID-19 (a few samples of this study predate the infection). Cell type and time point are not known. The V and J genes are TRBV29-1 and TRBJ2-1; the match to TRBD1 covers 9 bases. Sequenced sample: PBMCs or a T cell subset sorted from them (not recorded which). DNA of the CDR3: TGCAGCGTTGTGGGGGGACAGGGAAAATACAATGAGCAGTTCTTC. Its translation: CSVVGGQGKYNEQFF.